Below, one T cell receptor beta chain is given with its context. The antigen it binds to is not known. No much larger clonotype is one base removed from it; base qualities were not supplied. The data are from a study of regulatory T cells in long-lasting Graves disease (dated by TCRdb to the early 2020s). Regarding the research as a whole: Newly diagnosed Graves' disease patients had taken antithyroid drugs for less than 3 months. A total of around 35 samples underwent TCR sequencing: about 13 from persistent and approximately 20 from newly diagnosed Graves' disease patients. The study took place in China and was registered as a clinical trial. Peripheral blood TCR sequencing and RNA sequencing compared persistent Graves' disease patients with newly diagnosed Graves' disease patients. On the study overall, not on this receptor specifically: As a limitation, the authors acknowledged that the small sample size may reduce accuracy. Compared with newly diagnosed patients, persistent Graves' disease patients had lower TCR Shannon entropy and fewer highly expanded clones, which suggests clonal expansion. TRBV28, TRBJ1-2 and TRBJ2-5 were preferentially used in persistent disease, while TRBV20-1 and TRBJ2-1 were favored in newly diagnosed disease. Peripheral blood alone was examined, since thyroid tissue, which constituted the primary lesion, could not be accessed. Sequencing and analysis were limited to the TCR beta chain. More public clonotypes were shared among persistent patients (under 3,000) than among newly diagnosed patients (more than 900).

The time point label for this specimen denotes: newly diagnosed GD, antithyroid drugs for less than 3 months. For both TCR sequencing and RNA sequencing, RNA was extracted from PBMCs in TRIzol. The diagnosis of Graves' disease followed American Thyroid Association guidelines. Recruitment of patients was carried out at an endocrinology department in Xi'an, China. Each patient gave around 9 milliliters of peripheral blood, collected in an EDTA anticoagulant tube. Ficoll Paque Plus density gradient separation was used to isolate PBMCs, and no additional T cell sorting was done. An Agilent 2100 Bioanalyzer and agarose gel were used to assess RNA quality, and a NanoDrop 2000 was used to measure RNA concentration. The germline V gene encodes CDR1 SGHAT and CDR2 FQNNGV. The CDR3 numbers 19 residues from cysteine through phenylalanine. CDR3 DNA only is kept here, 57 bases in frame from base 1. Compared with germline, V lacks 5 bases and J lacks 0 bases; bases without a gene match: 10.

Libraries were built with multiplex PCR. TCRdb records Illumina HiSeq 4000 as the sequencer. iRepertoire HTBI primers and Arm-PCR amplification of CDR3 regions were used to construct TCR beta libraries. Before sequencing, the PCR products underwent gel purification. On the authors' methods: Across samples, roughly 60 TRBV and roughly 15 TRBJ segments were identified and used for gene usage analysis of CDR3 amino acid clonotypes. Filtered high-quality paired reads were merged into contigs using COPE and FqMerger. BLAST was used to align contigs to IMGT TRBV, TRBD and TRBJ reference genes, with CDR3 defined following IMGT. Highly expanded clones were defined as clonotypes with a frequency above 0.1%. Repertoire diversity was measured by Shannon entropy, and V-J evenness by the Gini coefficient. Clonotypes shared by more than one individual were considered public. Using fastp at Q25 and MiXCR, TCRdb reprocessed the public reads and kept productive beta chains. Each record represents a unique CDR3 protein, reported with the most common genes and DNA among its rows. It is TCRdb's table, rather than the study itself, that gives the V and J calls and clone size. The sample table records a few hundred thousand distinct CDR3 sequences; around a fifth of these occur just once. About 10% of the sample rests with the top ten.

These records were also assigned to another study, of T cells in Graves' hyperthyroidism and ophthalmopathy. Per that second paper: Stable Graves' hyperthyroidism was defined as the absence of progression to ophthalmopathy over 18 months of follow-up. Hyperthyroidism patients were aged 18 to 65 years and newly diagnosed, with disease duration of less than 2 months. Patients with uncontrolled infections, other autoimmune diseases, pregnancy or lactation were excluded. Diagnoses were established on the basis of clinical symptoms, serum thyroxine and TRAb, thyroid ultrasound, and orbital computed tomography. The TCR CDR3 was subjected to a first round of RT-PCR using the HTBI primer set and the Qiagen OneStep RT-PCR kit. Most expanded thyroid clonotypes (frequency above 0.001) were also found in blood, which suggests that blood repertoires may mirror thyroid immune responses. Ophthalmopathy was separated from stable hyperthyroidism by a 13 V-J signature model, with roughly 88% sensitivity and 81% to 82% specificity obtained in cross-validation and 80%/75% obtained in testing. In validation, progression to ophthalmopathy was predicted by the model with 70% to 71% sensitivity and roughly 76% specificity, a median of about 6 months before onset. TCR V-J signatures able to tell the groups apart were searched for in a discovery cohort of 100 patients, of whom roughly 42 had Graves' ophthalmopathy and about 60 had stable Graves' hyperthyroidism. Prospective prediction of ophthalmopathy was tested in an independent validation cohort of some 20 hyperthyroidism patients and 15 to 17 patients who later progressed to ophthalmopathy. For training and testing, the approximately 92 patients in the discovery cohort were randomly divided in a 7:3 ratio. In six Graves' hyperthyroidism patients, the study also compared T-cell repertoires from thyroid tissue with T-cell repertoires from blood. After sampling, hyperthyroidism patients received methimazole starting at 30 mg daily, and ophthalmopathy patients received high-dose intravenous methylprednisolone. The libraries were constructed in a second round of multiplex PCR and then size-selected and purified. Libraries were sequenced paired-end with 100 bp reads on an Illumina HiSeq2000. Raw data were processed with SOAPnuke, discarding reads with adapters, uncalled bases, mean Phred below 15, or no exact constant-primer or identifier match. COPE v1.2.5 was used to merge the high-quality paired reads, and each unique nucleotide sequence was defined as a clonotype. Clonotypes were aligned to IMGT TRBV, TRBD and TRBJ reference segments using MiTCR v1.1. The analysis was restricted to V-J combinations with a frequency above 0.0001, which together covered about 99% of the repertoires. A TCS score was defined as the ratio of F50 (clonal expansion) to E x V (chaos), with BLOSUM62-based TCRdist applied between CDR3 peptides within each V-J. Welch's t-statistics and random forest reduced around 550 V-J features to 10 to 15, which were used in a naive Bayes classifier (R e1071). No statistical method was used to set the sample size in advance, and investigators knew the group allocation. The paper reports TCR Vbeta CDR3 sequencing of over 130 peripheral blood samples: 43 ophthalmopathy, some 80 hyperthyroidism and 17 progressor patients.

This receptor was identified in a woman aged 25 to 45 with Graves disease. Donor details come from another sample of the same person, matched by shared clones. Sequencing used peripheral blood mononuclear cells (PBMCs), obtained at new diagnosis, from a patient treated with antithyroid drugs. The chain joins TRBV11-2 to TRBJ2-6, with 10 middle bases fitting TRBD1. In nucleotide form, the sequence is TGTGCCAGCAGCCCCCTCCGGGACAGGGGTTACTCTGGGGCCAACGTCCTGACTTTC. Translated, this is CASSPLRDRGYSGANVLTF.